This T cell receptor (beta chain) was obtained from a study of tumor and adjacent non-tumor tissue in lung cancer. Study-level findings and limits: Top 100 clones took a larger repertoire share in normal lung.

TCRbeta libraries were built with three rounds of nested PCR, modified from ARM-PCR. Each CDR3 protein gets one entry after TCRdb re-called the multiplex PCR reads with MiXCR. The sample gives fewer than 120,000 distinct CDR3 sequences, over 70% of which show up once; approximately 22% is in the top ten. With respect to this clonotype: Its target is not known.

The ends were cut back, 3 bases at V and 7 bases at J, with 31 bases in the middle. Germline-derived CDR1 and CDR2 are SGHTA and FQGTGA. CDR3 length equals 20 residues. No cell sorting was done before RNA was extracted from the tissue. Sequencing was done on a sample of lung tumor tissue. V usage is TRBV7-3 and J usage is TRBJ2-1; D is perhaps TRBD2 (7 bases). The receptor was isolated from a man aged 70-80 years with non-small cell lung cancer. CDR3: CASSLGSIRTSGGADNEQFF. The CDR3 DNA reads TGTGCCAGCAGCTTGGGATCAATCCGGACTAGTGGGGGGGCGGATAATGAGCAGTTCTTC.